A single TCR beta chain is shown here with its context. Assay: immunoSEQ multiplex PCR; the TCRdb copy retains only in-frame clones and omits some. The data hold about 150,000 clones, with over 85% observed a single time. This CDR3 has 13 amino acids. Germline V gives CDR1 SEHNR, CDR2 FQNEAQ (reference sequence). The V segment lost 5 bases and the J segment 6 bases; nucleotides outside the gene matches: 4. These data belong to a study of control samples from healthy donors and cancer patients. V gene TRBV7-9 combines with J gene TRBJ2-7; TRBD1 matches at 10 bases. This clonotype was obtained from a man aged 18 to 29 in good health. The material sequenced was blood. In nucleotides, the CDR3 is TGTGCCAGCAGCGGGACAGGGGTTGGCGAGCAGTACTTC. Its protein is CASSGTGVGEQYF.